The 9 T cell receptor beta chains listed next were all sequenced from one sample in a study of glioma-infiltrating T cells after dendritic cell vaccination. The assay was immunoSEQ multiplex PCR, and TCRdb's table has in-frame clones only and misses some. The data contain approximately 36,000 clones, roughly 79% of them singletons. The source material was blood, sampled before dendritic cell vaccination. Receptor source: a human donor with glioblastoma.

This chain links TRBV4-3 with TRBJ1-2; D remains ambiguous. The germline V and J ends were trimmed by 1 base and 3 bases, with 6 bases remaining between them. The CDR3 runs to 13 residues. The germline CDR1 and CDR2 sequences are LGHNA and YSLEER. The CDR3 protein is CASSQVPDYGYTF. CDR3 sequence (DNA): TGCGCCAGCAGCCAAGTCCCTGACTATGGCTACACCTTC.

The genes are TRBV19 and TRBJ1-3; no clear D gene. The CDR3 covers 14 residues. Trimming took off 5 bases at V and 2 bases at J, with 10 bases between the two ends. Looked up from germline, CDR1 is LNHDA and CDR2 is SQIVND (reference sequence). CDR3 loop: CASSWRETGNTIYF. The CDR3 nucleotides are TGTGCCAGTAGTTGGCGGGAGACTGGAAACACCATATATTTT. The variable domain in full, completed from reference TRBV19 and TRBJ1-3, reads DGGITQSPKYLFRKEGQNVTLSCEQNLNHDAMYWYRQDPGQGLRLIYYSQIVNDFQKGDIAEGYSVSREKKESFPLTVTSAQKNPTAFYLCASSWRETGNTIYFGEGSWLTVV.

The V call is TRBV28, the J call TRBJ1-3, with a possible D match to TRBD1 (5 bases). Trimming took off 6 bases at V and 4 bases at J, with 16 bases between the two ends. The CDR3 covers 15 residues. CDR1 MDHEN and CDR2 SYDVKM come from the germline V gene. CDR3 sequence reads: CASRIDQGRGNTIYF. As DNA, the CDR3 is TGTGCCAGCAGGATCGATCAGGGTAGAGGAAACACCATATATTTT.

This chain joins TRBV11-2 and TRBJ2-5, with TRBD2 matching 7 bases. This CDR3 has 15 amino acids. V was pared by 6 bases and J by 4 bases, with 11 bases of the junction left unmatched. Germline assignment: CDR1 SGHAT and CDR2 FQNNGV. The CDR3 protein is CASSYYGGSGETQYF. In DNA, the CDR3 is TGTGCCAGCAGTTACTACGGCGGGAGTGGAGAGACCCAGTACTTC.

The DNA of the CDR3 is TGTGCCATCAGTAGCCCCTCTAGCGGGGGAAACAATGAGCAGTTCTTC. As protein: CAISSPSSGGNNEQFF. The J gene is TRBJ2-1, the V gene TRBV10-3; 10 bases agree with TRBD2. The CDR3 is 16 residues long. The germline CDR1 and CDR2 sequences are ENHRY and SYGVKD. V lost 5 bases to trimming and J lost 5 bases; unmatched junction nucleotides: 9.

This clone has only a few counts. The chain employs TRBV9 and TRBJ1-2; 10 bases are a match to TRBD1. The J segment lost 4 bases and the V segment lost 4 bases, leaving 7 bases of the junction unmatched. The CDR3 totals 15 residues. Per the germline V gene, CDR1 is SGDLS and CDR2 is YYNGEE. The CDR3 region has the DNA TGTGCCAGCAGCCCGCGACAGGGGGCTAGCTATGGCTACACCTTC. This encodes CASSPRQGASYGYTF.

The rearrangement uses TRBV4-3 and TRBJ2-1, with D perhaps matching TRBD2 (5 bases). CDR3 length equals 16 residues. V was cut by 0 bases and J by 7 bases, with 16 bases left in between. Germline assignment: CDR1 LGHNA and CDR2 YSLEER. CDR3 residues: CASSQDDSSGWNEQFF. The CDR3 DNA reads as TGCGCCAGCAGCCAAGACGACTCGAGCGGCTGGAATGAGCAGTTCTTC.

To note about this clone: The junction does not match germline at one end; this may be a read error. The rearrangement joins TRBV5-1 to TRBJ2-5; TRBD2 might be the D (6 bases). The germline gives CDR1 SGHRS, CDR2 YFSETQ. There are 15 residues in the CDR3. CDR3 sequence: CAGSLEGPTQETQYF. The CDR3 DNA sequence: TGCGCCGGCAGCTTGGAGGGGCCCACCCAAGAGACCCAGTACTTC.

The chain joins TRBV5-6 to TRBJ1-2; D is perhaps TRBD1 (5 bases). From germline, CDR1 is SGHDT and CDR2 YYEEEE. The CDR3 is 14 amino acids. V was trimmed by 2 bases and J by 4 bases, leaving 12 bases between them. The DNA of the CDR3 is TGTGCCAGCAGCTTTACGGGGGAGATCTATGGCTACACCTTC. Its protein product is CASSFTGEIYGYTF.